The present entry profiles one T cell receptor beta chain with its context. Its antigen is currently unknown. J was trimmed by 3 bases and V by 5 bases; bases with no gene match: 9. The CDR3 is 16 amino acids. Germline CDR1 reads SGHTA; CDR2 reads FQGNSA. This specimen comes from a study of beta chain features in type 1 diabetes. Study-wide findings and caveats: Type 1 diabetes patients had fewer VDJ junction insertions and more deletions. TCRB CDR3s from Type 1 diabetes patients were moderately but significantly shorter in all four CD4+ subsets. The question of HLA type influencing TCRB rearrangement was one that remained unresolved here.

Expressed TCRB transcripts got sequenced, as all isolated RNA was reverse transcribed. Produced via immunoSEQ multiplex PCR; TCRdb's table is partial and in-frame only. Among a few hundred thousand clones listed, approximately 12% were seen once. Purities over 98% were achieved in all sorted populations. V is TRBV7-2 and J is TRBJ2-3; 9 nucleotides line up with TRBD2. Sequencing used naive CD4+ T cells from blood. This TCR was sampled from a woman aged 18-29 years with type 1 diabetes. CDR3 DNA: TGTGCCAGCAGCCGCTGGGGCGGGGGGGTAACAGATACGCAGTATTTT. It encodes CASSRWGGGVTDTQYF.